The 12 T cell receptor beta chains in this list originate from one sample, sequenced in a study of Graves' ophthalmopathy and Graves' hyperthyroidism. Amplification from RNA transcripts yielded the TCR beta CDR3 regions. Second-round multiplex PCR followed a first-round RT-PCR using HTBI primers. TCRdb analysed the multiplex PCR reads with MiXCR anew, one entry per CDR3 protein. This sample has hundreds of thousands of distinct CDR3 sequences; about two fifths occur once, and the top ten carry roughly 3.5%. Sequencing was carried out using peripheral blood. These receptors were obtained from an adult man with Graves' ophthalmopathy.

The chain uses TRBV29-1 and TRBJ2-3; perhaps D is TRBD1 or TRBD2 (6 bases each). The germline CDR1 and CDR2 sequences are SQVTM and ANQGSEA. V shed 1 base and J shed 3 bases, with 11 bases lying between them. The CDR3 is 14 residues long. The CDR3, as DNA: TGCAGCGTTGAAGCGGGGGCCAGAACAGATACGCAGTATTTT. Translated: CSVEAGARTDTQYF.

Remarks on this clonotype: At one end the junction does not follow the germline gene, possibly because of a read error. The chain couples TRBV5-1 to TRBJ1-1, with D possibly matching TRBD1 (6 bases). Per germline, CDR1 SGHRS and CDR2 YFSETQ. This CDR3 contains 16 residues. The DNA of the CDR3 is TGCGCCAGCAGCTTGGACAGGGCGACGATCGACACTGAAGCCTTCTTT. Protein product: CASSLDRATIDTEAFF.

The rearrangement links TRBV15 to TRBJ1-1; 8 positions agree with TRBD1. Germline V gene data show CDR1 as LNHNV and CDR2 as YYDKDF (reference sequence). Trimming at V came to 5 bases and at J to 3 bases, leaving 2 bases not matched to a gene. The CDR3 length is 13 residues. In nucleotides, the CDR3 is TGTGCCACCAGCGACAGGGGAGACACTGAAGCTTTCTTT. Translated: CATSDRGDTEAFF.

The table lists this clonotype with many counts. V is TRBV9 and J is TRBJ2-5; TRBD1 matches at 10 bases. The junction had 21 bases not matched to a gene; V was cut back by 3 bases and J by 7 bases. The V gene's germline CDR1 is SGDLS and CDR2 YYNGEE. The CDR3 has 19 residues. DNA for the CDR3: TGTGCCAGCAGCGGACACCGGACAGGGGGGAACTTAATGTACGCGACCCAGTACTTC. This sequence encodes CASSGHRTGGNLMYATQYF.

This clonotype is a singleton in its sample. The rearrangement joins TRBV2 to TRBJ1-1, with TRBD1 as a possible D gene (5 bases). The CDR3 runs to 13 residues. V was clipped by 7 bases and J by 0 bases, with 9 bases between them. Germline CDR1 is SNHLY and CDR2 is FYNNEI. In DNA form, the CDR3 reads TGTGCCAGCAAAGACAGCGTGAACACTGAAGCTTTCTTT. Its protein is CASKDSVNTEAFF.

This sequence joins TRBV19 and TRBJ2-6, with TRBD1 matching 12 bases. This CDR3 has 21 residues. Germline CDR1 and CDR2: LNHDA and SQIVND (reference sequence). The ends lost 5 bases at V and 1 base at J; junction bases unmatched: 15. This chain's CDR3 is CASSPGTGGAPFFSGANVLTF. Written as DNA, the CDR3 is TGTGCCAGTAGTCCCGGGACAGGGGGCGCTCCCTTCTTTTCTGGGGCCAACGTCCTGACTTTC.

This sequence joins TRBV10-3 and TRBJ1-5, with a tentative D call TRBD1 (6 bases). V lost 10 bases and J lost 0, with 13 bases in between. There are 14 residues in the CDR3. The germline CDR1 and CDR2 sequences are ENHRY and SYGVKD. In nucleotides, the CDR3 is TGTGCCACATTTACAGGGCATAGCAATCAGCCCCAGCATTTT. Amino acids: CATFTGHSNQPQHF.

This chain joins TRBV29-1 and TRBJ2-7; 9 nucleotides align to TRBD1. The CDR3 extends over 13 amino acids. CDR1 and CDR2 from the germline V gene are SQVTM and ANQGSEA. V shed 7 bases and J 0 bases; nucleotides not matched to a gene: 4. The CDR3 nucleotides read TGCAGCGCCTGGGGACAGGGCTCCTACGAGCAGTACTTC. Translated, it gives CSAWGQGSYEQYF.

The chain has TRBV20-1 and TRBJ1-2; TRBD1 matches at 9 bases. J gave up 4 bases and V 6 bases, and 6 bases lay outside the gene matches. The length of the CDR3 is 13 residues. Per germline, CDR1 DFQATT and CDR2 SNEGSKA (reference sequence). CDR3 amino acids: CSAPDRGLYGYTF. CDR3 coding DNA: TGCAGTGCCCCGGACAGGGGTCTCTATGGCTACACCTTC.

The sample holds a few counts of this clonotype. The rearrangement links TRBV7-2 to TRBJ1-5; weak D call: TRBD1 (5 bases). Germline lookup yields CDR1 SGHTA and CDR2 FQGNSA. Trimming shortened V by 9 bases and J by 0 bases, and 24 bases separated the two germline ends. The CDR3 is 18 residues long. CDR3 protein: CASGGGLRTPYSNQPQHF. The DNA of the CDR3 is TGTGCCAGTGGCGGGGGACTCAGGACCCCTTATAGCAATCAGCCCCAGCATTTT.

A few counts support this clonotype. The J gene is TRBJ2-7, the V gene TRBV4-1; 7 nucleotides match TRBD1. Per the germline V gene, CDR1 is MGHRA and CDR2 is YSYEKL. V shed 2 bases, J shed 0 bases, and the junction held 10 bases outside the gene matches. The CDR3 contains 17 residues. The chain's CDR3 is CASSQKGYRGSSYEQYF. Here the CDR3 DNA reads TGCGCCAGCAGCCAAAAAGGCTACAGGGGAAGCTCCTACGAGCAGTACTTC.

The CDR3 reads CASSLIPGLAADTQYF. The CDR3 bases are TGCGCCAGCAGCTTGATTCCGGGACTAGCAGCGGATACGCAGTATTTT. V gene TRBV5-1 combines with J gene TRBJ2-3, with TRBD2 identical over 9 bases. V was clipped by 1 base and J by 6 bases; unmatched bases: 9. Per germline, CDR1 SGHRS and CDR2 YFSETQ. The CDR3 extends over 16 amino acids. Based on the CDR3 plus reference TRBV5-1 and TRBJ2-3, the full variable domain is KAGVTQTPRYLIKTRGQQVTLSCSPISGHRSVSWYQQTPGQGLQFLFEYFSETQRNKGNFPGRFSGRQFSNSRSEMNVSTLELGDSALYLCASSLIPGLAADTQYFGPGTRLTVL.